Below are 10 T cell receptor beta chains sequenced from a single sample in a study of CD8 T cells in ankylosing spondylitis. Each CDR3 protein is one row after TCRdb ran MiXCR on the 5' RACE reads. Of approximately 190,000 distinct CDR3 sequences detected, roughly 13% appear once; the ten largest clones hold 8% to 13%. The sample was blood, either unsorted or a sorted T cell fraction (not recorded which). These receptors were obtained from a female donor with ankylosing spondylitis or in good health (not recorded which).

There are many counts of this clonotype. The J gene is TRBJ1-2, the V gene TRBV29-1; D not resolved. Trimming pared 7 bases from V and 5 bases from J, leaving 11 bases between. Germline-derived CDR1 and CDR2 are SQVTM and ANQGSEA. This CDR3 is built from 11 residues. CDR3 nucleotides: TGCAGCGACCGAGTAGCTTATGGCTACACCTTC. It yields the protein CSDRVAYGYTF.

This clonotype was seen at least ten times. The chain is built from TRBV12-3 or TRBV12-4 and TRBJ2-7; D possibly uses TRBD1 or TRBD2 (5 bases each). The CDR3 has 14 amino acids. The V end was cut by 5 bases, the J end by 6 bases, with 17 bases between. The CDR3 DNA reads TGTGCCAGCAGTGCCTCCGGGACGGTTATCGAGCAGTACTTC. Protein product: CASSASGTVIEQYF.

Comment on this clonotype: An end of the junction differs from the germline gene, which may be a read error. The chain recombines TRBV6-1 with TRBJ2-7, with TRBD2 identical over 11 bases. The CDR3 consists of 16 residues. Germline loops: CDR1 MNHNS, CDR2 SASEGT. Here the CDR3 reads CASSETGTSGTYGQYF. CDR3 bases: TGTGCCAGCAGTGAAACCGGGACTAGCGGAACCTACGGGCAGTACTTC.

This clonotype was counted ten times or more. The CDR3 here is CASSPNSIHEQFF. CDR3 nucleotide sequence: TGCGCCAGCAGTCCAAATAGTATCCATGAGCAGTTCTTC. The chain has TRBV5-1 and TRBJ2-1; no reliable D call. The germline V gene encodes CDR1 SGHRS and CDR2 YFSETQ. Trimming pared 5 bases from V and 8 bases from J, leaving 14 bases between. There are 13 residues in the CDR3.

Ten or more counts support this clonotype. The chain is built from TRBV19 and TRBJ1-2; D not certain. This CDR3 contains 12 residues. V lost 8 bases and J 4 bases, leaving 11 bases between the germline ends. CDR1 and CDR2 from the germline V gene are LNHDA and SQIVND (reference sequence). In nucleotides, the CDR3 is TGTGCCAGTGGAAGTATAGTCTATGGCTACACCTTC. This codes for CASGSIVYGYTF.

There are many counts of this clonotype. V is TRBV20-1 and J is TRBJ1-1; D is unresolved. The CDR3 length is 13 residues. The V end was cut by 5 bases, the J end by 0 bases, with 10 bases between. The germline gives CDR1 DFQATT, CDR2 SNEGSKA (reference sequence). In DNA form, the CDR3 reads TGCAGTGCTGCTCTCGGGATGAACACTGAAGCTTTCTTT. Translated, it gives CSAALGMNTEAFF.

Only a few counts were recorded for this clonotype. The chain links TRBV18 to TRBJ2-1; TRBD1 or TRBD2 may be the D gene (5 bases each). Germline V CDR1 and CDR2: KGHSH, LQKENI. The V and J ends lost 1 base and 7 bases respectively, with 8 bases between them. This CDR3 comprises 13 residues. This chain's CDR3 is CASSPQGRNEQFF. CDR3 bases: TGTGCCAGCTCACCACAGGGGAGAAATGAGCAGTTCTTC.

This clonotype was found many times. V is TRBV29-1 and J is TRBJ2-1, with D maybe TRBD1 (6 bases). CDR1 is SQVTM, CDR2 ANQGSEA, per germline. The CDR3 spans 15 residues. The V and J ends lost 4 bases and 7 bases respectively, with 20 bases between them. The CDR3 reads CSVVTGLRVGNEQFF. For the CDR3, the DNA is TGCAGCGTTGTAACAGGGCTGCGCGTCGGAAATGAGCAGTTCTTC.

Here the CDR3 DNA reads TGTGCCAGCTCACCCTTCTTGACTAGCGGATCCTACAATGAGCAGTTCTTC. Its protein is CASSPFLTSGSYNEQFF. The rearrangement joins TRBV18 to TRBJ2-1; TRBD2 aligns across 9 bases. CDR1 and CDR2 from the germline V gene are KGHSH and LQKENI. This CDR3 has 17 residues. V dropped 3 bases and J dropped 1; count of bases not matched to a gene: 7. The complete variable domain, with remaining parts taken from reference TRBV18 and TRBJ2-1, reads NAGVMQNPRHLVRRRGQEARLRCSPMKGHSHVYWYRQLPEEGLKFMVYLQKENIIDESGMPKERFSAEFPKEGPSILRIQQVVRGDSAAYFCASSPFLTSGSYNEQFFGPGTRLTVL.

This chain connects TRBV7-9 to TRBJ2-7; unclear D gene. CDR1 SEHNR and CDR2 FQNEAQ come from the germline V gene (reference sequence). This CDR3 has 14 amino acids. V gave up 6 bases and J gave up 6 bases, with 18 bases separating them. The CDR3 here is CASRRGPGFSEQYF. The CDR3 DNA reads TGTGCCAGCAGACGCGGTCCCGGGTTCTCCGAGCAGTACTTC.